The source of this T cell receptor beta chain is a study of T cells in Graves' hyperthyroidism and ophthalmopathy. Across the study: Specimen type is peripheral blood, collected at initial diagnosis prior to any treatment.

It was RNA transcripts that yielded the amplified TCR beta CDR3 regions. TCR CDR3 underwent first-round RT-PCR with the HTBI primer set. TCRdb passed the multiplex PCR reads through MiXCR, listing each CDR3 protein once. The table records around 340,000 distinct CDR3 sequences, 15% to 20% of them present only once. The germline CDR1 and CDR2 sequences are DFQATT and SNEGSKA (reference sequence). The CDR3 consists of 12 residues. V lost 2 bases and J lost 3, with 7 bases in between. The sequencing sample was made of blood. The rearrangement links TRBV20-1 to TRBJ1-1; D ambiguous. The clonotype was recovered from a woman between 40 and 50 years old with Graves' ophthalmopathy. The CDR3 DNA reads TGCAGTGCTAGAAGGCAGGACACTGAAGCTTTCTTT. Its translation: CSARRQDTEAFF.